Presented here are 16 T cell receptor beta chains from one specimen sequenced in a study of blood T cell repertoires in COVID-19. Produced via immunoSEQ multiplex PCR; TCRdb's table is partial and in-frame only. Found here are 250,000 or so clones, roughly 80% of them singletons; the top ten hold around 3.3%. The sequenced sample consisted of peripheral blood. The receptors come from a woman aged 18 to 35 with acute or convalescent COVID-19.

The rearrangement uses TRBV11-2 and TRBJ1-2, with 10 bases identical to TRBD1. From germline, CDR1 is SGHAT and CDR2 FQNNGV. J gave up 3 bases and V 0 bases, and 4 bases lay outside the gene matches. CDR3 length: 16 amino acids. This chain's CDR3 is CASSLDRDRGYYGYTF. Here the CDR3 DNA reads TGTGCCAGCAGCTTAGATAGGGACAGGGGTTACTATGGCTACACCTTC.

As concerns this clone: Other DNA variants within this sample encode the same CDR3. The rearrangement uses TRBV6-6 and TRBJ1-2, with D perhaps matching TRBD1 (5 bases). This CDR3 has 12 residues. V lost 6 bases to trimming and J lost 4 bases, with 9 bases between them. Germline CDR1 reads MNHNY; CDR2 reads SVGAGI (reference sequence). CDR3 nucleotide sequence: TGTGCCAGCAGCCGAGACAGCTATGGCTACACCTTC. This codes for CASSRDSYGYTF.

The chain links TRBV18 to TRBJ1-1; 8 bases are shared with TRBD1. Germline CDR1 and CDR2: KGHSH and LQKENI. J lost 5 bases, V lost 4 bases, and 9 bases had no gene match. The CDR3 totals 15 residues. The CDR3 loop is CASSLKTGVMTEAFF. CDR3 nucleotide sequence: TGTGCCAGCTCACTAAAGACAGGGGTTATGACTGAAGCTTTCTTT.

This clone has only one observation. The rearrangement links TRBV7-9 to TRBJ2-3, with TRBD1 identical over 7 bases. There are 16 residues in the CDR3. CDR1 is SEHNR and CDR2 is FQNEAQ in the germline V gene (reference sequence). V was pared by 5 bases and J by 2 bases, with 10 bases of the junction left unmatched. For the CDR3, the DNA is TGTGCCAGCAGCCAATTAACAGGGGTAAACACAGATACGCAGTATTTT. Amino acid sequence: CASSQLTGVNTDTQYF.

A note on this clone: One end of the junction fails to match germline, which may point to a read error. The chain recombines TRBV19 with TRBJ1-2; TRBD1 agrees at 8 bases. This CDR3 region has 11 residues. Germline V gives CDR1 LNHDA, CDR2 SQIVND (reference sequence). CDR3 sequence (DNA): TGTGCCAGTAGTTTTGGACAGGGCCTATTCTTC. This gives the protein CASSFGQGLFF.

This clone came up a few times. V gene TRBV27 combines with J gene TRBJ2-5, with D perhaps matching TRBD1 (6 bases). The length of the CDR3 is 12 residues. The V gene lost 6 bases and the J gene lost 5 bases, with 10 bases spanning the gap. Per germline, CDR1 MNHEY and CDR2 SMNVEV (reference sequence). CDR3 coding DNA: TGTGCCAGCAGGCAGGGGACGGAGACCCAGTACTTC. Translation gives CASRQGTETQYF.

CDR3: CASSYAGTPQETQYF. For the CDR3, the DNA is TGTGCCAGCAGTTACGCGGGGACCCCCCAAGAGACCCAGTACTTC. This rearrangement joins TRBV6-2 or TRBV6-3 to TRBJ2-5, with D perhaps TRBD2 (6 bases). Per germline, CDR1 MNHEY and CDR2 SVGEGT. Trimming removed 2 bases from V and 1 base from J, with 11 bases in between. The CDR3 sequence is 15 residues long.

The V and J genes are TRBV6-5 and TRBJ2-3, with 7 bases that match TRBD1. Germline V lookup: CDR1 MNHEY, CDR2 SVGAGI. With V trimmed by 4 bases and J by 4 bases, 11 bases remained unmatched. CDR3 length: 16 residues. The CDR3 protein is CASSLGQVSRADTQYF. The CDR3 nucleotides are TGTGCCAGCAGTTTAGGACAGGTATCAAGGGCAGATACGCAGTATTTT.

The rearrangement joins TRBV30 to TRBJ2-4; D not resolved. Per germline, CDR1 GTSNPN and CDR2 SVGIG (reference sequence). The CDR3 length is 14 residues. V dropped 2 bases and J dropped 0 bases, with 8 bases sitting between them. DNA of the CDR3: TGTGCCTGGAGTTCTCGACTAGCCAAAAACATTCAGTACTTC. This translates into CAWSSRLAKNIQYF.

The chain combines TRBV30 with TRBJ1-5, with D possibly TRBD1 on 6 matching bases. Trimming took 5 bases from V and 0 from J, leaving 17 bases between them. CDR3 length: 16 residues. Germline V lookup: CDR1 GTSNPN, CDR2 SVGIG (reference sequence). CDR3 amino acids: CAWRATGGRSNQPQHF. The CDR3 DNA sequence: TGTGCCTGGCGTGCTACGGGGGGCCGTAGCAATCAGCCCCAGCATTTT.

Only a few counts were recorded for this clone. The rearrangement joins TRBV6-5 to TRBJ1-2, with 7 nucleotides matching TRBD1. The CDR3 contains 15 residues. V lost 7 bases to trimming and J lost 0 bases; unmatched junction nucleotides: 8. CDR1 is MNHEY, CDR2 SVGAGI, per germline. The CDR3 DNA reads TGTGCCAGCACTTCACAGGGGCGAGCTAACTATGGCTACACCTTC. It encodes CASTSQGRANYGYTF.

J is TRBJ1-4 and V is TRBV7-2, with D possibly being TRBD1 (5 bases). Trimming removed 5 bases from V and 0 bases from J, with 16 bases in between. The germline V gene encodes CDR1 SGHTA and CDR2 FQGNSA. The CDR3 length is 17 residues. Here the CDR3 reads CASSPQGSSSTNEKLFF. DNA for the CDR3: TGTGCCAGCAGCCCCCAGGGCAGCAGTTCAACTAATGAAAAACTGTTTTTT.

The chain combines TRBV27 with TRBJ2-7; maybe TRBD1 (5 bases). Germline-derived CDR1 and CDR2 are MNHEY and SMNVEV (reference sequence). V lost 2 bases and J lost 4, with 6 bases in between. This CDR3 is built from 12 residues. CDR3 residues: CASSLQGYEQYF. The CDR3 coding sequence is TGTGCCAGCAGTTTACAGGGTTACGAGCAGTACTTC.

By sample fraction, this clone is medium-sized. The rearrangement uses TRBV6-4 and TRBJ2-2, with TRBD2 matching over 13 bases. CDR3 length equals 15 residues. Trimming removed 4 bases from V and 4 bases from J; junction bases left unmatched: 0. Germline lookup yields CDR1 MRHNA and CDR2 SNTAGT. The CDR3: CASSGTSGSTGELFF. CDR3 bases: TGTGCCAGCAGTGGGACTAGCGGGAGCACCGGGGAGCTGTTTTTT.

This chain connects TRBV12-3 or TRBV12-4 to TRBJ1-1; D is unclear. The CDR3 contains 13 residues. V gave up 6 bases and J gave up 10 bases, with 18 bases separating them. The CDR3 is CASSPAEAGRAFF. The CDR3 bases are TGTGCCAGCAGCCCCGCCGAGGCCGGCCGAGCTTTCTTT.

The rearrangement joins TRBV4-3 to TRBJ2-3; tentative D call: TRBD2 (6 bases). V lost 4 bases, J lost 2 bases, and 16 bases lay in between. The CDR3 is 16 amino acids. CDR1 and CDR2 from the germline V gene are LGHNA and YSLEER. The CDR3 DNA follows: TGCGCCAGCAGCCGAATGGTTAGCGGCTACACAGATACGCAGTATTTT. It codes for CASSRMVSGYTDTQYF.